This T cell receptor beta chain originates from a study of blood T cell repertoires in COVID-19. Study summary: Samples taken during acute and convalescent COVID-19 were collected in the United States, Italy and Spain.

TCRdb keeps only in-frame clones here, not all; method: immunoSEQ multiplex PCR. Among around 160,000 clones listed, roughly 87% were seen once. Participants spanned ages roughly 18 to 90 years and resided in about two dozen US areas. Before being deemed recovered, Cohort 3 donors had two negative PCRs, clearance, or symptom resolution. The sequencing input was PBMCs or T cells enriched from blood (not recorded which). The TCR originated in a man between 45 and 60 years old who had recovered from COVID-19.

The DNA for the CDR3 is TGTGCCAGCAGTCAAAACCGACTAGGAACGCAGTATTTT. This translates into CASSQNRLGTQYF. The J gene is TRBJ2-3, the V gene TRBV6-5; TRBD2 might be the D (6 bases). The CDR3 contains 13 residues. Trimming took 5 bases from V and 9 from J, leaving 15 bases between them. The V gene's germline CDR1 is MNHEY and CDR2 SVGAGI.